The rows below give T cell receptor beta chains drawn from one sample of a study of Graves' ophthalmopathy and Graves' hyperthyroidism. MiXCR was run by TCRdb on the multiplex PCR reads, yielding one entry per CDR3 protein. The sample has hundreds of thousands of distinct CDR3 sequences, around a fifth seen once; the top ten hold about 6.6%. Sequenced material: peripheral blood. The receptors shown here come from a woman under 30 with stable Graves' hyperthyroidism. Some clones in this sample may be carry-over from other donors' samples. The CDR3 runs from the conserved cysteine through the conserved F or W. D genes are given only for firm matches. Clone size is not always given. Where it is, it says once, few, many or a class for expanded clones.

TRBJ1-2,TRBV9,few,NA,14,CASSMLGGLYGYTF,TGTGCCAGCAGCATGCTTGGGGGTCTTTATGGCTACACCTTC
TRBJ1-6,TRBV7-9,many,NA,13,CASSFYGESPLHF,TGTGCCAGCAGCTTTTATGGGGAGTCACCCCTCCACTTT
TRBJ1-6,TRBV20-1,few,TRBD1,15,CSASPWTGDGSPLHF,TGCAGTGCTAGCCCCTGGACAGGGGACGGCTCACCCCTCCACTTT
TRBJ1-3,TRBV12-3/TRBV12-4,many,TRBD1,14,CASFPGTGNLAIYF,TGTGCCAGCTTTCCCGGGACAGGGAACCTGGCCATATATTTT
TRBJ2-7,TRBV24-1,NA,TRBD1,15,CATSATGTGIGEQYF,TGTGCCACCAGTGCAACGGGGACAGGGATTGGGGAGCAGTACTTC
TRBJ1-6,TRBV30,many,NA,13,CAWNRAGDSPLHF,TGTGCCTGGAATCGGGCCGGGGATTCACCCCTCCACTTT
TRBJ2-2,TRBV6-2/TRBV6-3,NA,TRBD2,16,CASSYLSSGVAGELFF,TGTGCCAGCAGTTATCTTTCCAGCGGGGTCGCCGGGGAGCTGTTTTTT
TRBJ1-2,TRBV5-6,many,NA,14,CASSVAEATYGYTF,TGTGCCAGCAGCGTTGCCGAAGCGACCTATGGCTACACCTTC
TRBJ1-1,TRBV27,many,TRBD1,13,CASSAGTVTEAFF,TGTGCCAGCAGCGCGGGGACAGTCACTGAAGCTTTCTTT
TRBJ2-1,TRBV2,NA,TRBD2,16,CASRDLAGSSYNEQFF,TGTGCCAGCAGAGATCTAGCGGGTAGCTCCTACAATGAGCAGTTCTTC
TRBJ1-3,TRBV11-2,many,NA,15,CASSLEGYSGNTIYF,TGTGCCAGCAGCTTGGAGGGTTATTCTGGAAACACCATATATTTT
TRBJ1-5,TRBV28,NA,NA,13,CASSPGAYGPQHF,TGTGCCAGCAGTCCAGGGGCGTACGGGCCCCAGCATTTT
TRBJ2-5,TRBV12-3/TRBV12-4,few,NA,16,CASSLVRQGGKETQYF,TGTGCCAGCAGTTTAGTCAGACAGGGAGGAAAAGAGACCCAGTACTTC
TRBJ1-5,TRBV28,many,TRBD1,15,CASSLGQGMIQPQHF,TGTGCCAGCAGCCTGGGACAGGGAATGATTCAGCCCCAGCATTTT
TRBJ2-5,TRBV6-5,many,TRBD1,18,CASSYRVYRDREKETQYF,TGTGCCAGCAGTTACCGCGTTTACCGGGACAGGGAGAAAGAGACCCAGTACTTC
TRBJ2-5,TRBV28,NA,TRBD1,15,CASSHTTGVGETQYF,TGTGCCAGCAGTCACACGACAGGGGTAGGAGAGACCCAGTACTTC
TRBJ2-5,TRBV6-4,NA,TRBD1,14,CASSLRQGSETQYF,TGTGCCAGCAGCCTAAGACAGGGGTCAGAGACCCAGTACTTC
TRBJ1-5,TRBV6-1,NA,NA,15,CASSEAARRDQPQHF,TGTGCCAGCAGTGAAGCGGCGAGGAGAGATCAGCCCCAGCATTTT
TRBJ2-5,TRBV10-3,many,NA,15,CAISESGSRQETQYF,TGTGCCATCAGTGAGTCAGGGAGCAGGCAAGAGACCCAGTACTTC
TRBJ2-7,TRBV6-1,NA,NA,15,CASRETRANSYEQYF,TGTGCCAGCCGAGAAACCCGGGCTAACTCCTACGAGCAGTACTTC
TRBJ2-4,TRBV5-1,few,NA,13,CASSVEDQNIKYF,TGCGCCAGCAGCGTCGAGGACCAAAACATTAAGTACTTC
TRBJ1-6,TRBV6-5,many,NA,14,CASSYSQGNSPLHF,TGTGCCAGCAGTTACTCGCAGGGGAATTCACCCCTCCACTTT
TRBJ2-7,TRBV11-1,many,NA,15,CASSFLDGKPIGQYF,TGTGCCAGCAGCTTTTTGGACGGAAAACCGATTGGGCAGTACTTC
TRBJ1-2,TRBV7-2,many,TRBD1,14,CASSLIGTGDGYTF,TGTGCCAGCAGCTTAATCGGGACAGGGGATGGCTACACCTTC
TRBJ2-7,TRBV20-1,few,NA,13,CSARDRTDYEQYF,TGCAGTGCTAGAGATAGAACTGACTACGAGCAGTACTTC
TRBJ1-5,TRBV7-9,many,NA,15,CASSPPGGSNQPQHF,TGTGCCAGCAGCCCACCGGGAGGGAGCAATCAGCCCCAGCATTTT
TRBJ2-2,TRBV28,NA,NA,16,CASSSPGGKDTGELFF,TGTGCCAGCAGTTCTCCCGGGGGCAAGGACACCGGGGAGCTGTTTTTT